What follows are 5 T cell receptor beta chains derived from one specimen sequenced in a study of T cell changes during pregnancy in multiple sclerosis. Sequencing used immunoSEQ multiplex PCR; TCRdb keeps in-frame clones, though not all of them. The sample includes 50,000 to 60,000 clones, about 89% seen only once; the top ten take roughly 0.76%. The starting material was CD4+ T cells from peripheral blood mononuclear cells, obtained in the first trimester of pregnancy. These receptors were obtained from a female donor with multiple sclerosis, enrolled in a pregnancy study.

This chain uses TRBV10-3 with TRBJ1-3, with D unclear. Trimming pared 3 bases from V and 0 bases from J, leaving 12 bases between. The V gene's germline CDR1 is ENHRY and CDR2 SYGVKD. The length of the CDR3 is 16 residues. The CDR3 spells CAISEGRQSSGNTIYF. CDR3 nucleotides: TGTGCCATCAGTGAAGGCAGGCAGAGCTCTGGAAACACCATATATTTT.

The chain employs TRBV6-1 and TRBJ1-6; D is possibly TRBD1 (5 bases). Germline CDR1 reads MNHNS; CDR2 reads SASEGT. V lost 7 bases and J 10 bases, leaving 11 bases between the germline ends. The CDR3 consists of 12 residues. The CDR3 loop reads CASTGIGSPLHF. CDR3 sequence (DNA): TGTGCCAGCACAGGGATAGGGTCACCCCTCCACTTT.

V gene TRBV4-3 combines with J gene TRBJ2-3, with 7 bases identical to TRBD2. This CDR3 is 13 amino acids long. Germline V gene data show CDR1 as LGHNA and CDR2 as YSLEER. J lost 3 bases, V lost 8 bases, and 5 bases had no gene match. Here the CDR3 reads CASRGEGTDTQYF. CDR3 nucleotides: TGCGCCAGCCGGGGGGAAGGGACAGATACGCAGTATTTT.

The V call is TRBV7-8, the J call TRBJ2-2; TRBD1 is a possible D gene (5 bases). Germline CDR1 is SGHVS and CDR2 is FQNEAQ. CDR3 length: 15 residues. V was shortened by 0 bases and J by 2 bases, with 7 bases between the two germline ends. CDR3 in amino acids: CASSLAGHNTGELFF. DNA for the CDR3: TGTGCCAGCAGCTTAGCAGGACATAACACCGGGGAGCTGTTTTTT.

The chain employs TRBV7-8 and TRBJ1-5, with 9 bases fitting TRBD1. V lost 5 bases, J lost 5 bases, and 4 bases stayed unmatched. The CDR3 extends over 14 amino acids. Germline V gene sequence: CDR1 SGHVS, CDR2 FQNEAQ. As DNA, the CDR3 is TGTGCCAGCAGCCCCCGGACAGGGGATCAGCCCCAGCATTTT. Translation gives CASSPRTGDQPQHF.